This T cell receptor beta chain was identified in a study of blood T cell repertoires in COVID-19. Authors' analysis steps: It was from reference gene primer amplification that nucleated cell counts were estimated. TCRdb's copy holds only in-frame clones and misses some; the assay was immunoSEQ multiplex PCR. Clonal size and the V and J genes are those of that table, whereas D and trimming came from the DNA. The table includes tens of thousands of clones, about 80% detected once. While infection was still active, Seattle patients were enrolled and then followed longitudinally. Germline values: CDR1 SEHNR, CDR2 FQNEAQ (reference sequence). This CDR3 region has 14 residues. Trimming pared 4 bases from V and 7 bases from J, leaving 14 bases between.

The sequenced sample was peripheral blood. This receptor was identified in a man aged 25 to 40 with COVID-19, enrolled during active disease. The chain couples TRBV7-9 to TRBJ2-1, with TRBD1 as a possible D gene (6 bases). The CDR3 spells CASSSTTQGNEQFF. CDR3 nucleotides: TGTGCCAGCAGCTCAACCACCCAGGGGAATGAGCAGTTCTTC. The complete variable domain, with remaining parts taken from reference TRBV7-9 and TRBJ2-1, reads DTGVSQNPRHKITKRGQNVTFRCDPISEHNRLYWYRQTLGQGPEFLTYFQNEAQLEKSRLLSDRFSAERPKGSFSTLEIQRTEQGDSAMYLCASSSTTQGNEQFFGPGTRLTVL.